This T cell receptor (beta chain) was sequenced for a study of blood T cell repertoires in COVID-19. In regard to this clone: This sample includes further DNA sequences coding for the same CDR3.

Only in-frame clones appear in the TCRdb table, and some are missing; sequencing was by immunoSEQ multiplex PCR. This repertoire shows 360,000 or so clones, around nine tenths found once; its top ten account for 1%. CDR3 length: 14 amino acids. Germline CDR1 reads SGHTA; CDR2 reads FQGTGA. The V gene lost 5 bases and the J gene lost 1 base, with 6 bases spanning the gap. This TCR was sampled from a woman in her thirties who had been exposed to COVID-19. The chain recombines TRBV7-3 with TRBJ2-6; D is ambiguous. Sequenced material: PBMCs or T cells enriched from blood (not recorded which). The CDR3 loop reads CASSLSSGANVLTF. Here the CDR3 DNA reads TGTGCCAGCAGCCTGTCGTCTGGGGCCAACGTCCTGACTTTC. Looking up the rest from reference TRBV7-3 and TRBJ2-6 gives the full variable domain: GAGVSQTPSNKVTEKGKYVELRCDPISGHTALYWYRQSLGQGPEFLIYFQGTGAADDSGLPNDRFFAVRPEGSVSTLKIQRTERGDSAVYLCASSLSSGANVLTFGAGSRLTVL.